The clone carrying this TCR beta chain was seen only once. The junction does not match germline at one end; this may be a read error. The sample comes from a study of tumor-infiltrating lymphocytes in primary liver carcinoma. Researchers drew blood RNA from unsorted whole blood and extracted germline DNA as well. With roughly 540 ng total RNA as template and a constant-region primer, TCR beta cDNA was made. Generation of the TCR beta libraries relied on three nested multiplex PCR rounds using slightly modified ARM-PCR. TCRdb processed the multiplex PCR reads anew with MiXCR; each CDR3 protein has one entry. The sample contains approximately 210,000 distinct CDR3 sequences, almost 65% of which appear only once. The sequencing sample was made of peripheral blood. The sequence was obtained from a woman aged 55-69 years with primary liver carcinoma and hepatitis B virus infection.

The CDR3 here is CASSLVSSMITDTHYF. In nucleotides, the CDR3 is TGTGCCAGCAGTTTAGTGTCTAGCATGATCACAGATACGCATTATTTT. This rearrangement joins TRBV12-3 or TRBV12-4 to TRBJ2-3; possibly TRBD2 for D (5 bases). This CDR3 spans 16 amino acids.